These 8 T cell receptor beta chains were sequenced from one sample in a study of technical replicates of blood from a handful of donors. TCRdb keeps only in-frame clones here, not all; method: immunoSEQ multiplex PCR. The sample contains under 70,000 clones, roughly nine tenths of which appear only once. Sequencing was carried out using T cells isolated from PBMCs. Source of these receptors: a human donor in good health.

This clone was seen once. V gene TRBV19 combines with J gene TRBJ1-5, with D unclear. CDR3 length: 14 residues. Between the trimmed V and J ends, which lost 1 base and 3 bases, there was a span of 7 bases. Looked up from germline, CDR1 is LNHDA and CDR2 is SQIVND (reference sequence). DNA of the CDR3: TGTGCCAGTAGTATAGGCGGGCCCAATCAGCCCCAGCATTTT. It specifies CASSIGGPNQPQHF.

The CDR3 DNA follows: TGTGCCAGCAGCTTAACATCCAACAGGGGATATGATAGCTATGGCTACACCTTC. It specifies CASSLTSNRGYDSYGYTF. This chain connects TRBV7-3 to TRBJ1-2; 7 nucleotides align to TRBD1. The junction had 14 bases not matched to a gene; V was cut back by 0 bases and J by 4 bases. Germline CDR1 and CDR2: SGHTA and FQGTGA. This CDR3 is built from 18 residues.

V usage is TRBV6-1 and J usage is TRBJ2-3; TRBD1 agrees at 10 bases. The CDR3 contains 15 residues. Germline V gene data show CDR1 as MNHNS and CDR2 as SASEGT. Germline trimming cut 5 bases from V and 3 bases from J; bases unmatched to any gene: 5. The CDR3 spells CASSTPGQGTDTQYF. In nucleotides, the CDR3 is TGTGCCAGCAGTACTCCGGGACAGGGGACAGATACGCAGTATTTT.

The V gene is TRBV7-3, the J gene TRBJ2-1, with 8 bases aligning to TRBD2. Looked up from germline, CDR1 is SGHTA and CDR2 is FQGTGA. This CDR3 has 14 residues. V was pared by 1 base and J by 9 bases, with 5 bases of the junction left unmatched. The CDR3 nucleotides are TGTGCCAGCAGCTTAAATCCGGGAGGGGGTGAGCAGTTCTTC. It translates to CASSLNPGGGEQFF.

The chain has TRBV5-1 and TRBJ1-1; 8 positions match TRBD1. The V gene's germline CDR1 is SGHRS and CDR2 YFSETQ. With 4 bases clipped from V and 2 bases from J, the junction kept 7 bases outside the gene matches. This CDR3 is built from 15 residues. The CDR3, as DNA: TGCGCCAGCAGCCCAGGCCAGGGGGCAAACACTGAAGCTTTCTTT. Residues: CASSPGQGANTEAFF.

The chain employs TRBV9 and TRBJ2-1; TRBD2 is a possible D gene (6 bases). Germline assignment: CDR1 SGDLS and CDR2 YYNGEE. This CDR3 has 12 amino acids. Trimming pared 5 bases from V and 3 bases from J, leaving 6 bases between. The CDR3, as DNA: TGTGCCAGCAGGCGGGACTACAATGAGCAGTTCTTC. Translating gives CASRRDYNEQFF.

The chain joins TRBV6-5 to TRBJ2-1; the match to TRBD2 covers 9 bases. This CDR3 is built from 15 residues. V trimming: 1 base; J trimming: 5 bases; junction bases outside the gene matches: 3. The germline V gene encodes CDR1 MNHEY and CDR2 SVGAGI. The CDR3 here is CASSYLAGGDNEQFF. The CDR3 bases are TGTGCCAGCAGTTACTTGGCGGGAGGGGACAATGAGCAGTTCTTC.

The gene calls are TRBV7-3 and TRBJ2-2; the match to TRBD2 covers 12 bases. This CDR3 is built from 18 residues. CDR1 is SGHTA, CDR2 FQGTGA, per germline. V shed 3 bases, J shed 8 bases, and the junction held 13 bases outside the gene matches. This CDR3 reads CASSFLDPGLAGWGELFF. The CDR3 nucleotides are TGTGCCAGCAGCTTCCTCGACCCCGGACTAGCGGGATGGGGGGAGCTGTTTTTT. The full variable domain, its missing parts supplied by reference TRBV7-3 and TRBJ2-2, is GAGVSQTPSNKVTEKGKYVELRCDPISGHTALYWYRQSLGQGPEFLIYFQGTGAADDSGLPNDRFFAVRPEGSVSTLKIQRTERGDSAVYLCASSFLDPGLAGWGELFFGEGSRLTVL.